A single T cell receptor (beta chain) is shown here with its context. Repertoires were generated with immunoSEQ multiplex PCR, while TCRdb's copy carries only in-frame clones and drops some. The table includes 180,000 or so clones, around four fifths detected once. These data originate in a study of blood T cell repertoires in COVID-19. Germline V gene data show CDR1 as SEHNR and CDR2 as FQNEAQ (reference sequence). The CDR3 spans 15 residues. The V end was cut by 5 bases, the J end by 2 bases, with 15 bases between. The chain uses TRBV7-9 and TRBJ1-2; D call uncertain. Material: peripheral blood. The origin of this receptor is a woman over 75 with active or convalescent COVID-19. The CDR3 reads CASSLPPGLNYGYTF. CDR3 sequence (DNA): TGTGCCAGCAGCCTACCCCCAGGATTGAACTATGGCTACACCTTC.